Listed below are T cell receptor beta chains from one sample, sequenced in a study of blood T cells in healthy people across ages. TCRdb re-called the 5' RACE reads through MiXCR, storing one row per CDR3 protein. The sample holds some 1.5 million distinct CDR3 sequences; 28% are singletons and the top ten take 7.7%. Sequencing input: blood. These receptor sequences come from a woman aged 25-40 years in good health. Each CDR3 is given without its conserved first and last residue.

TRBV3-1	ASSLSSGSKGYEQY
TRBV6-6	ASSQGLLAAYEQF
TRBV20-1	SAVTAGNQPQH
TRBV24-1	ATSDAGGSSYEQY
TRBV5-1	ASRGGFEPDNEQF
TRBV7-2	ASSLVAAGVFNEQF
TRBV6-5	ASSYSRGGEQY
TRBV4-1	ASSQDEITQY
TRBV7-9	ASSPHWTRQPEAF
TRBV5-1	ASSLDRDFYT
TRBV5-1	ASSSRTGESSYEQY
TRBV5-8	ASSPDRVYYEQY
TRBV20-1	SASLAGGPAEQF
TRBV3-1	ASTNGLAGLSYNEQF
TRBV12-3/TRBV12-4	ASSFLGMGYEQY
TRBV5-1	ASSLETMAFEQY
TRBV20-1	SASPGLPNTEAF
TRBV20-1	SARDDTEAF
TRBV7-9	ASSARLDHTDTQY
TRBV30	AWSDVLGNEQF
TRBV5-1	ASSLDVGREQY
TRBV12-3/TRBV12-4	ASTHRAFREQY
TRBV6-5	ASSWTGGTEAF
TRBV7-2	ASSLVAGQGNGYT
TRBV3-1	ASSQGVTNQPQH
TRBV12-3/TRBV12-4	AGSLAAGQGNYGYT
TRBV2	AGHPRRGPNSPLH
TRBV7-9	ASSFIRTGGDEQF
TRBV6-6	ASSRRGTSSYNEQF
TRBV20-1	SARRGGSSNEKLF
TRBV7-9	ASSLESTSGSYEQY
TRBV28	ASSEMVGQIYGYT
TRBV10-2	ATNSGGEEF
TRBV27	ASSPRTGSDYGYT
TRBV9	ASGNMERHPDTQY
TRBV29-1	SVVGGLPPSYEQY
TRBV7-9	ASSFPPLWIAGEGADTQY
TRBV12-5	ASGLEAGLYNEQF
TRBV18	TSSPQETQY
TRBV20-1	SAGGGNSGNTIY
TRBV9	ASSGGAFSYNEQY
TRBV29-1	SVYRGSGELF
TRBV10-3	AISEVLRGTEAF
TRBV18	ASSLPGTSGANVLT
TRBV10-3	AIRETGEDTQY
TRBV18	ASSRTGAGNEQF
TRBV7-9	ASSLIAGSSGEQY
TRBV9	ASSAGQQGASGYT
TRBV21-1	ASSKGWTSGSPLH
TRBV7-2	ASSKYDRYEQY